The 9 T cell receptor beta chains given below trace back to one sample, sequenced in a study of T-cell reconstitution after alpha-beta-depleted transplantation in children. Preparation of the TCRbeta library was carried out with unique molecular identifiers. Via MiXCR, TCRdb re-called the PCR reads, giving one row per CDR3 protein. The sample holds 670,000 or so distinct CDR3 sequences, around 13% seen once. Source: PBMCs, taken before TCRalphabeta/CD19-depleted stem cell transplant. These receptors all come from a girl aged 2-10 years with congenital amegakaryocytic thrombocytopenia, due to receive a stem cell transplant.

This clonotype showed up many times. The rearrangement links TRBV12-3 or TRBV12-4 to TRBJ1-1, with a possible D match to TRBD1 (6 bases). Trimming shortened V by 5 bases and J by 3 bases, and 13 bases separated the two germline ends. CDR3 length equals 14 residues. The chain's CDR3 is CASSVGQHYTEAFF. DNA for the CDR3: TGTGCCAGCAGTGTAGGACAGCATTACACTGAAGCTTTCTTT.

This clonotype was observed many times. V gene TRBV6-6 combines with J gene TRBJ2-1, with 8 bases fitting TRBD1. Germline CDR1 reads MNHNY; CDR2 reads SVGAGI (reference sequence). This CDR3 comprises 11 residues. V was pared by 7 bases and J by 9 bases, with 2 bases of the junction left unmatched. CDR3 in amino acids: CASTGTGEQFF. The CDR3 coding sequence is TGTGCCAGCACTGGGACAGGTGAGCAGTTCTTC.

The chain is built from TRBV18 and TRBJ2-1, with TRBD2 as a possible D gene (5 bases). Germline V gene data show CDR1 as KGHSH and CDR2 as LQKENI. This CDR3 is built from 15 residues. Trimming cost V 1 base and J 9 bases, with 16 bases left between them. The CDR3 nucleotides read TGTGCCAGCTCACCACGGGCACTAGGGATGGCTGAGCAGTTCTTC. It specifies CASSPRALGMAEQFF.

This clonotype has at least ten counts. The chain is built from TRBV20-1 and TRBJ2-5, with D maybe TRBD2 (5 bases). The CDR3 contains 14 residues. From germline, CDR1 is DFQATT and CDR2 SNEGSKA (reference sequence). V gave up 3 bases and J gave up 5 bases, with 16 bases separating them. The CDR3 DNA is TGCAGTGCTAGCCTAGACTATCCTAAGGAGACCCAGTACTTC. It encodes CSASLDYPKETQYF.

This clonotype has a count of ten or more. The CDR3 here is CAIASPSAGQGGETQYF. In DNA form, the CDR3 reads TGTGCCATCGCTTCCCCTAGTGCGGGACAGGGGGGAGAGACCCAGTACTTC. This chain joins TRBV10-3 and TRBJ2-5; 11 positions match TRBD1. V gave up 8 bases and J gave up 4 bases; unmatched junction bases: 15. Germline lookup yields CDR1 ENHRY and CDR2 SYGVKD. The CDR3 has 17 residues.

On this clonotype: Relative to the germline gene, one junction end is altered; a read error may explain this. The chain is built from TRBV5-6 and TRBJ1-5; no clear D. The CDR3 extends over 12 amino acids. The germline CDR1 and CDR2 sequences are SGHDT and YYEEEE. The CDR3 here is CANSHRDQPQHF. CDR3 bases: TGTGCCAACAGCCACAGAGATCAGCCCCAGCATTTT.

This clonotype was found many times. V gene TRBV12-3 or TRBV12-4 combines with J gene TRBJ2-5; D unclear. V was trimmed by 3 bases and J by 2 bases, leaving 13 bases between them. This CDR3 has 15 amino acids. Here the CDR3 reads CASSFAARVQETQYF. In nucleotides, the CDR3 is TGTGCCAGCAGTTTCGCCGCTAGGGTGCAAGAGACCCAGTACTTC.

The chain is built from TRBV5-4 and TRBJ2-1, with TRBD2 matching 9 bases. Germline V gives CDR1 SGHNT, CDR2 YYREEE (reference sequence). V lost 3 bases and J lost 6; bases outside the gene matches: 13. The CDR3 totals 17 residues. CDR3 DNA sequence: TGTGCCAGCAGCTCTCCCCCGGGAGGCGGGAGGGCCAATGAGCAGTTCTTC. Residues: CASSSPPGGGRANEQFF.

This rearrangement joins TRBV20-1 to TRBJ1-1; D is uncertain. V lost 1 base and J lost 4, with 7 bases in between. The germline gives CDR1 DFQATT, CDR2 SNEGSKA (reference sequence). The length of the CDR3 is 12 residues. The CDR3: CSARVSFTEAFF. CDR3 bases: TGCAGTGCTAGAGTCAGCTTCACTGAAGCTTTCTTT.